This record concerns one T cell receptor (beta chain) sequence. Produced via immunoSEQ multiplex PCR; TCRdb's table is partial and in-frame only. Among some 2,500,000 clones, over 85% were seen once, and the ten largest hold 0.36%. These data belong to a study of shared clonotypes between healthy human individuals. J gave up 6 bases and V 3 bases, and 7 bases lay outside the gene matches. This CDR3 has 14 residues. Per germline, CDR1 SGHRS and CDR2 YFSETQ. Sequencing was performed on naive CD4+ T cells from PBMCs. Subset meaning: CD45RA+ positively selected. This TCR was recovered from a man between 18 and 29 years old in good health. Some clones in this sample may be carry-over from other donors' samples. The chain has TRBV5-1 and TRBJ2-7; 9 bases match TRBD2. The CDR3 DNA sequence: TGCGCCAGCAGCTCTGGAATGCGGGAGGGCGAGCAGTACTTC. It codes for CASSSGMREGEQYF.